These 8 T cell receptor beta chains were all obtained from the same sample, sequenced in a study of T-cell reconstitution after alpha-beta-depleted transplantation in children. Unique molecular identifiers were used to barcode this TCRbeta library. TCRdb re-analysed the PCR reads in MiXCR, keeping a single row per CDR3 protein. The sample contains 700,000 or so distinct CDR3 sequences, around 13% of which appear only once. Source: PBMCs, taken before TCRalphabeta/CD19-depleted stem cell transplant. Every receptor here comes from a girl aged 2-10 years with congenital amegakaryocytic thrombocytopenia, due to receive a stem cell transplant.

This clonotype was found many times. This CDR3 is CATKLGTYNEQFF. The CDR3 nucleotides read TGTGCCACCAAGTTAGGGACATACAATGAGCAGTTCTTC. The V gene is TRBV6-2 or TRBV6-3, the J gene TRBJ2-1; weak D call: TRBD1 (6 bases). The germline gives CDR1 MNHEY, CDR2 SVGEGT. V lost 10 bases to trimming and J lost 4 bases, with 14 bases between them. This CDR3 comprises 13 residues.

The chain carries TRBV27 and TRBJ2-1; D might be TRBD2 (6 bases). V lost 4 bases and J lost 0, with 19 bases in between. This CDR3 is 18 amino acids long. From germline, CDR1 is MNHEY and CDR2 SMNVEV (reference sequence). CDR3 sequence (DNA): TGTGCCAGCAGTTCAATGCCCCACAGTAGCGGCTCCTACAATGAGCAGTTCTTC. Its translation: CASSSMPHSSGSYNEQFF.

The chain couples TRBV10-3 to TRBJ2-7; 9 nucleotides agree with TRBD2. The V gene end was trimmed by 2 bases and the J gene end by 7 bases; junction bases not matched to a gene: 9. The length of the CDR3 is 15 residues. Germline-derived CDR1 and CDR2 are ENHRY and SYGVKD. Here the CDR3 DNA reads TGTGCCATCAGTGAGCTAGCGGGACCGGAGGGTGAGCAGTACTTC. Its translation is CAISELAGPEGEQYF.

The genes are TRBV7-3 and TRBJ2-5; 14 bases fit TRBD2. The trim removed 6 bases at V and 5 bases at J, leaving 8 bases unmatched. Germline CDR1 is SGHTA and CDR2 is FQGTGA. The CDR3 totals 16 residues. CDR3 coding DNA: TGTGCCAGCAGTCCAGGGACTAGCGGGAGTTCGGAGACCCAGTACTTC. This codes for CASSPGTSGSSETQYF.

In its sample, this clonotype was seen many times. The chain couples TRBV15 to TRBJ1-1; D remains ambiguous. The germline CDR1 and CDR2 sequences are LNHNV and YYDKDF (reference sequence). The CDR3 is 15 amino acids. Trimming removed 1 base from V and 0 bases from J, with 9 bases in between. CDR3 residues: CATSRAATLNTEAFF. In nucleotides, the CDR3 is TGTGCCACCAGCAGAGCCGCGACACTGAACACTGAAGCTTTCTTT.

This clonotype came up many times. The chain has TRBV29-1 and TRBJ2-1; D is uncertain. Germline assignment: CDR1 SQVTM and CDR2 ANQGSEA. Trimming cost V 4 bases and J 7 bases, with 5 bases left between them. This CDR3 has 10 amino acids. The CDR3 DNA is TGCAGCGTTGCGTGGAATGAGCAGTTCTTC. This sequence encodes CSVAWNEQFF.

This clonotype was seen a few times. The V call is TRBV10-3, the J call TRBJ2-7; TRBD2 agrees at 11 bases. Per the germline V gene, CDR1 is ENHRY and CDR2 is SYGVKD. The CDR3 runs 15 residues. After removal of 8 bases from V and 5 bases from J, the junction contained 11 bases not matched to a gene. CDR3 region: CAILDSGRARHEQYF. The CDR3 bases are TGTGCCATCCTCGATAGCGGGAGGGCAAGACACGAGCAGTACTTC.

This chain links TRBV27 with TRBJ2-7; TRBD2 might be the D (6 bases). V was clipped by 6 bases and J by 5 bases, with 17 bases between them. The CDR3 spans 14 residues. CDR1 is MNHEY, CDR2 SMNVEV, per germline (reference sequence). CDR3 bases: TGTGCCAGCAGCCCGGGACTCCGAAGCGACGAGCAGTACTTC. Protein: CASSPGLRSDEQYF.